The text below deals with one T cell receptor (beta chain). This CDR3 contains 12 residues. Trimming shortened V by 8 bases and J by 8 bases, and 15 bases separated the two germline ends. The data were obtained in a study of blood T cell repertoires in COVID-19. Here immunoSEQ multiplex PCR was the method, and the copy in TCRdb shows in-frame clones only, minus some. The sample records approximately 50,000 clones, more than 80% being singletons. The chain uses TRBV12-3 or TRBV12-4 and TRBJ1-2; D is possibly TRBD1 (5 bases). This receptor was obtained from a human donor in a cohort sampled during active COVID-19. The sample taken for sequencing was peripheral blood. DNA for the CDR3: TGTGCCAGCTCCGGGGGATGGAGAGGCTACACCTTC. It translates to CASSGGWRGYTF.